The 24 T cell receptor beta chains below all came from one sample that was sequenced in a study of beta chain features in type 1 diabetes. Study-level points and caveats: Type 1 diabetes patients had moderately but significantly shorter TCRB CDR3s in all four CD4+ subsets.

No antigens are known for them. cDNA synthesis used the whole RNA isolate, giving expressed TCRB sequences. The table came from immunoSEQ multiplex PCR; TCRdb's copy has only in-frame clones and leaves some out. The sample has approximately 17,000 clones, 55% to 75% seen once. The sample consisted of stem cell memory CD4+ T cells from blood. The source of these receptors is a man younger than 40 with type 1 diabetes.

The chain uses TRBV2 and TRBJ2-1, with 9 bases matching TRBD2. Trimming took 10 bases from V and 1 from J; bases not matched to a gene: 8. Germline V gene sequence: CDR1 SNHLY, CDR2 FYNNEI. The CDR3 is 15 residues long. CDR3 sequence reads: CATSLAGASYNEQFF. In nucleotides, the CDR3 is TGTGCCACCTCGTTAGCGGGGGCGTCCTACAATGAGCAGTTCTTC.

This clone was found once. This chain connects TRBV7-6 to TRBJ2-1, with 13 bases fitting TRBD2. J gave up 7 bases and V 0 bases, and 9 bases lay outside the gene matches. The CDR3 totals 18 residues. Germline V gene lookup returns CDR1 SGHVS and CDR2 FNYEAQ. The CDR3 DNA follows: TGTGCCAGCAGCTTAGCACCGACTAGCGGGGGGCTTCGGAATGAGCAGTTCTTC. Translated, it gives CASSLAPTSGGLRNEQFF. The full variable domain, its missing parts supplied by reference TRBV7-6 and TRBJ2-1, is GAGVSQSPRYKVTKRGQDVALRCDPISGHVSLYWYRQALGQGPEFLTYFNYEAQQDKSGLPNDRFSAERPEGSISTLTIQRTEQRDSAMYRCASSLAPTSGGLRNEQFFGPGTRLTVL.

This clone was recorded only once. V and J are TRBV2 and TRBJ1-1; 8 nucleotides match TRBD1. The V gene end was trimmed by 3 bases and the J gene end by 5 bases; junction bases not matched to a gene: 2. CDR1 and CDR2 from the germline V gene are SNHLY and FYNNEI. CDR3 length: 13 amino acids. CDR3 region: CASSETGDTEAFF. The CDR3, as DNA: TGTGCCAGCAGTGAGACAGGGGATACTGAAGCTTTCTTT.

Only a few counts were recorded for this clone. The rearrangement uses TRBV5-1 and TRBJ2-2; D is unclear. CDR1 SGHRS and CDR2 YFSETQ come from the germline V gene. This CDR3 has 14 residues. Trimming cost V 0 bases and J 4 bases, with 7 bases left between them. The CDR3 nucleotides are TGCGCCAGCAGCTTGGACAGTACCACCGGGGAGCTGTTTTTT. Translation: CASSLDSTTGELFF.

This clone was detected a few times. The chain joins TRBV7-9 to TRBJ1-4; no reliable D call. The CDR3 sequence is 12 residues long. Germline CDR1 is SEHNR and CDR2 is FQNEAQ (reference sequence). V lost 1 base and J 10 bases, leaving 7 bases between the germline ends. In nucleotides, the CDR3 is TGTGCCAGCAGCTTAGAGGGAGGAAAACTGTTTTTT. This gives the protein CASSLEGGKLFF.

V and J are TRBV28 and TRBJ2-5, with 11 bases lining up with TRBD2. Germline assignment: CDR1 MDHEN and CDR2 SYDVKM. The CDR3 totals 15 residues. V dropped 7 bases and J dropped 4; count of bases not matched to a gene: 8. The CDR3 coding sequence is TGTGCCAGCACCACCCTAGCGGGGGGATCAGAGACCCAGTACTTC. Protein: CASTTLAGGSETQYF.

The V call is TRBV29-1, the J call TRBJ1-6; 12 bases are a match to TRBD1. The germline V gene has CDR1 SQVTM and CDR2 ANQGSEA. V shed 7 bases, J shed 10 bases, and the junction held 8 bases outside the gene matches. The CDR3 contains 14 residues. CDR3 residues: CSAEGQGANSPLHF. The DNA for the CDR3 is TGCAGCGCCGAGGGACAGGGGGCGAACTCACCCCTCCACTTT.

Concerning this clone itself: One junction end does not reproduce the germline sequence, and a read error may be involved. The V call is TRBV29-1, the J call TRBJ1-2; TRBD1 matches at 9 bases. Germline CDR1 SQVTM, CDR2 ANQGSEA. The CDR3 spans 14 residues. CDR3 nucleotide sequence: TGCAGCGTAGAAGACAGGGGGACAAACTATGGCTACACCTTC. As protein: CSVEDRGTNYGYTF.

This clone was seen once. The CDR3 DNA reads TGTGCCAGCAGCGTTTACATCGTTGAAAAACTGTTTTTT. Translating it yields CASSVYIVEKLFF. This chain joins TRBV5-6 and TRBJ1-4; D not certain. The CDR3 covers 13 residues. The V and J ends lost 4 bases and 7 bases respectively, with 11 bases between them. Germline V gene lookup returns CDR1 SGHDT and CDR2 YYEEEE.

V usage is TRBV15 and J usage is TRBJ2-7, with a possible D match to TRBD2 (5 bases). V lost 0 bases and J 4 bases, leaving 7 bases between the germline ends. The germline V gene encodes CDR1 LNHNV and CDR2 YYDKDF (reference sequence). CDR3 length: 13 amino acids. CDR3 protein: CATSRESGYEQYF. The CDR3 DNA sequence: TGTGCCACCAGCAGAGAGTCGGGATACGAGCAGTACTTC.

The genes are TRBV9 and TRBJ2-1, with 11 bases lining up with TRBD1. The germline V gene encodes CDR1 SGDLS and CDR2 YYNGEE. J lost 0 bases, V lost 3 bases, and 2 bases had no gene match. The length of the CDR3 is 16 residues. CDR3 sequence: CASSAGQGASYNEQFF. In nucleotides, the CDR3 is TGTGCCAGCAGCGCCGGACAGGGGGCCTCCTACAATGAGCAGTTCTTC.

The V and J genes are TRBV5-1 and TRBJ2-1; no reliable D call. CDR1 is SGHRS and CDR2 is YFSETQ in the germline V gene. Between the trimmed V and J ends, which lost 1 base and 9 bases, there was a span of 17 bases. The CDR3 is 15 amino acids. The CDR3: CASSLFGSIAAEQFF. Here the CDR3 DNA reads TGCGCCAGCAGCTTGTTCGGCTCCATTGCGGCTGAGCAGTTCTTC.

The chain recombines TRBV6-1 with TRBJ1-6; D is undetermined. Trimming left V 4 bases short and J 9 bases short, with 19 bases between. There are 16 residues in the CDR3. Per the germline V gene, CDR1 is MNHNS and CDR2 is SASEGT. The CDR3 region has the DNA TGTGCCAGCAGTGTCACTTCCGGGAGCGGAGGTTCACCCCTCCACTTT. Translating gives CASSVTSGSGGSPLHF.

This clone was recorded once. The V gene is TRBV29-1, the J gene TRBJ2-1; TRBD1 agrees at 7 bases. The CDR3 sequence is 14 residues long. The ends lost 5 bases at V and 0 bases at J; junction bases unmatched: 4. Germline V gene data show CDR1 as SQVTM and CDR2 as ANQGSEA. CDR3 loop: CSVSQGSSYNEQFF. In nucleotides, the CDR3 is TGCAGCGTTTCACAGGGGAGCTCCTACAATGAGCAGTTCTTC.

This clone was found a few times. The chain recombines TRBV7-2 with TRBJ2-3; 7 positions agree with TRBD1. This CDR3 comprises 16 residues. CDR1 and CDR2 from the germline V gene are SGHTA and FQGNSA. J lost 0 bases, V lost 8 bases, and 11 bases had no gene match. The CDR3 DNA is TGTGCCAGCGGGACAGAAATAGCTATTAGCACAGATACGCAGTATTTT. This codes for CASGTEIAISTDTQYF.

This clone has a handful of counts. J is TRBJ2-7 and V is TRBV7-9; tentative D call: TRBD2 (5 bases). The germline V and J ends were trimmed by 5 bases and 5 bases, with 16 bases remaining between them. The CDR3 is 14 residues long. Germline values: CDR1 SEHNR, CDR2 FQNEAQ (reference sequence). The CDR3 DNA follows: TGTGCCAGCAGCCCCCAGGAGGTTATGCACGAGCAGTACTTC. It translates to CASSPQEVMHEQYF.

The V gene is TRBV4-1, the J gene TRBJ2-1; 10 bases map to TRBD1. The CDR3 runs 14 residues. CDR1 and CDR2 (germline): MGHRA, YSYEKL. Trimming at V came to 3 bases and at J to 7 bases, leaving 3 bases not matched to a gene. CDR3 DNA sequence: TGCGCCAGCAGCCATAGACAGGGGGCTAATGAGCAGTTCTTC. As protein: CASSHRQGANEQFF.

The V call is TRBV7-2, the J call TRBJ2-2; 7 positions agree with TRBD1. CDR3 size: 16 residues. The germline V gene has CDR1 SGHTA and CDR2 FQGNSA. Trimming cost V 3 bases and J 1 base; bases outside gene matches: 5. The CDR3: CASSLQGVGNTGELFF. For the CDR3, the DNA is TGTGCCAGCAGCTTGCAGGGGGTAGGGAACACCGGGGAGCTGTTTTTT.

The rearrangement joins TRBV2 to TRBJ2-3, with TRBD2 as a possible D gene (5 bases). CDR3 length: 14 residues. Germline V CDR1 and CDR2: SNHLY, FYNNEI. The ends were cut back, 0 bases at V and 6 bases at J, with 10 bases in the middle. The CDR3 DNA reads as TGTGCCAGCAGTGAAGCGAGGTCGGGGGATACGCAGTATTTT. Protein product: CASSEARSGDTQYF. The full variable domain, completed using reference TRBV2 and TRBJ2-3, is EPEVTQTPSHQVTQMGQEVILRCVPISNHLYFYWYRQILGQKVEFLVSFYNNEISEKSEIFDDQFSVERPDGSNFTLKIRSTKLEDSAMYFCASSEARSGDTQYFGPGTRLTVL.

The chain joins TRBV9 to TRBJ2-1, with TRBD1 as a possible D gene (6 bases). From germline, CDR1 is SGDLS and CDR2 YYNGEE. V was pared by 2 bases and J by 0 bases, with 12 bases between. The CDR3 is 16 residues long. The CDR3 sequence: CASSVLGQSSYNEQFF. Written as DNA, the CDR3 is TGTGCCAGCAGCGTTCTAGGACAGAGCTCCTACAATGAGCAGTTCTTC. The variable domain in full, with the rest retrieved from reference TRBV9 and TRBJ2-1, is DSGVTQTPKHLITATGQRVTLRCSPRSGDLSVYWYQQSLDQGLQFLIQYYNGEERAKGNILERFSAQQFPDLHSELNLSSLELGDSALYFCASSVLGQSSYNEQFFGPGTRLTVL.

This sequence joins TRBV18 and TRBJ2-1; perhaps TRBD1 as D (5 bases). Trimming pared 0 bases from V and 2 bases from J, leaving 5 bases between. The germline CDR1 and CDR2 sequences are KGHSH and LQKENI. The CDR3 consists of 14 residues. CDR3 in DNA: TGTGCCAGCTCACCACCGGGGCCCTACAATGAGCAGTTCTTC. As protein: CASSPPGPYNEQFF.

The rearrangement joins TRBV27 to TRBJ2-7; TRBD1 aligns across 10 bases. Germline values: CDR1 MNHEY, CDR2 SMNVEV (reference sequence). Trimming took 6 bases from V and 4 from J; bases not matched to a gene: 6. This CDR3 contains 14 residues. The CDR3 coding sequence is TGTGCCAGCAGCCTCGACAGGGGGCTTTACGAGCAGTACTTC. As protein: CASSLDRGLYEQYF.

This chain uses TRBV30 with TRBJ1-5; TRBD1 is a possible D gene (6 bases). The CDR3 consists of 12 residues. V was pared by 3 bases and J by 6 bases, with 9 bases between. Germline CDR1 and CDR2: GTSNPN and SVGIG (reference sequence). The CDR3 region has the DNA TGTGCCTGGAGCCGAGGGGGTCAGCCCCAGCATTTT. This sequence encodes CAWSRGGQPQHF.

The chain is built from TRBV7-2 and TRBJ2-1; a possible D gene is TRBD1 (5 bases). CDR1 SGHTA and CDR2 FQGNSA come from the germline V gene. This CDR3 spans 16 amino acids. Trimming removed 5 bases from V and 6 bases from J, with 20 bases in between. As DNA, the CDR3 is TGTGCCAGCAGCCGCACCCGAGACAGCCTCCTCAATGAGCAGTTCTTC. Encoded protein: CASSRTRDSLLNEQFF.